Each of the 28 T cell receptor beta chains below was sequenced from the same sample in a study of blood T cells in healthy people across ages. A J-beta primer mix and a sample-barcoded 5' primer were used in a second PCR of about 7 to 12 cycles. One entry per CDR3 protein, called by TCRdb with MiXCR from the 5' RACE reads. This sample has roughly 800,000 distinct CDR3 sequences; roughly 60% occur once, and the top ten carry over 20%. Sequencing used blood. The receptor source for this set is a man aged 30-40 years in good health.

The chain links TRBV3-1 to TRBJ2-1; 12 bases fit TRBD2. Germline V CDR1 and CDR2: LGHDT, YNNKEL (reference sequence). J lost 8 bases, V lost 1 base, and 12 bases had no gene match. This CDR3 region has 18 residues. CDR3 DNA sequence: TGTGCCAGCAGCCAAGGGGCCAATCTAGCGGGAGGGTGGTATGAGCAGTTCTTC. It translates to CASSQGANLAGGWYEQFF.

The J gene is TRBJ2-5, the V gene TRBV7-9; D might be TRBD2 (5 bases). This CDR3 contains 14 residues. CDR1 is SEHNR, CDR2 FQNEAQ, per germline (reference sequence). V lost 5 bases and J lost 3, with 13 bases in between. CDR3 nucleotides: TGTGCCAGCAGCCTTCGAATGGGAGAAGAGACCCAGTACTTC. Translated, it gives CASSLRMGEETQYF.

The chain employs TRBV15 and TRBJ2-3, with 11 positions matching TRBD2. The trim removed 1 base at V and 4 bases at J, leaving 7 bases unmatched. CDR1 and CDR2 from the germline V gene are LNHNV and YYDKDF (reference sequence). The CDR3 length is 17 residues. The CDR3 DNA reads TGTGCCACCAGCAGAGCCGGGACTAGCGGAGTGGCAGATACGCAGTATTTT. It specifies CATSRAGTSGVADTQYF. Full variable domain (missing parts from reference TRBV15 and TRBJ2-3): DAMVIQNPRYQVTQFGKPVTLSCSQTLNHNVMYWYQQKSSQAPKLLFHYYDKDFNNEADTPDNFQSRRPNTSFCFLDIRSPGLGDTAMYLCATSRAGTSGVADTQYFGPGTRLTVL.

The chain is built from TRBV14 and TRBJ1-5; D remains ambiguous. The germline gives CDR1 SGHDN, CDR2 FVKESK. V lost 1 base and J lost 10, with 8 bases in between. The CDR3 runs to 12 residues. The CDR3 coding sequence is TGTGCCAGCAGCCAAGTAGAGGGCCCCCAGCATTTT. It codes for CASSQVEGPQHF.

The chain recombines TRBV2 with TRBJ2-5, with D unclear. The V gene lost 3 bases and the J gene lost 3 bases, with 11 bases spanning the gap. The CDR3 contains 14 residues. The germline gives CDR1 SNHLY, CDR2 FYNNEI. Here the CDR3 reads CASSDEIGEETQYF. In DNA form, the CDR3 reads TGTGCCAGCAGTGACGAAATAGGAGAAGAGACCCAGTACTTC.

In its sample, this clonotype was seen a few times. J is TRBJ2-1 and V is TRBV7-9; 10 bases match TRBD2. Germline V gene data show CDR1 as SEHNR and CDR2 as FQNEAQ (reference sequence). The CDR3 runs 16 residues. The V segment lost 8 bases and the J segment 6 bases; nucleotides outside the gene matches: 13. In DNA, the CDR3 is TGTGCCAGCCGTGGAGTCGTAGCGGGAGGTGTCAATGAGCAGTTCTTC. This codes for CASRGVVAGGVNEQFF.

This chain joins TRBV6-2 or TRBV6-3 and TRBJ2-7, with no clear D. The germline gives CDR1 MNHEY, CDR2 SVGEGT. This CDR3 region has 15 residues. Between the trimmed V and J ends, which lost 5 bases and 1 base, there was a span of 15 bases. The CDR3 loop is CASSHDVARSYEQYF. As DNA, the CDR3 is TGTGCCAGCAGTCACGACGTAGCCAGGTCCTACGAGCAGTACTTC.

The CDR3, as DNA: TGCGCCAGCAGCTCAAACCGACAGGTCTCGAACACTGAAGCTTTCTTT. Translation: CASSSNRQVSNTEAFF. The rearrangement uses TRBV5-1 and TRBJ1-1, with TRBD1 as a possible D gene (6 bases). The germline V gene has CDR1 SGHRS and CDR2 YFSETQ. Trimming shortened V by 3 bases and J by 1 base, and 16 bases separated the two germline ends. The CDR3 runs 16 residues.

In the case of this clonotype: Germline is not matched at one junction end, which may reflect a read error. V and J are TRBV9 and TRBJ2-7; possible D gene TRBD1, 5 bases. Near its end, the DNA agrees better with TRBJ2-5, so the J call may be wrong. This CDR3 contains 13 residues. Germline assignment: CDR1 SGDLS and CDR2 YYNGEE. The CDR3 DNA follows: TGTGCCAGCAGTGTAGGGGCTAGTGAGACCCAGTACTTC. Amino acids: CASSVGASETQYF.

This clonotype was detected a few times. The chain recombines TRBV28 with TRBJ1-1, with a weak D call TRBD1 (5 bases). Germline lookup yields CDR1 MDHEN and CDR2 SYDVKM. The V end lost 4 bases, the J end lost 4 bases, and 7 bases lay between the germline ends. CDR3 length: 12 residues. The chain's CDR3 is CASSSGSTEAFF. In nucleotides, the CDR3 is TGTGCCAGCAGTTCAGGGTCCACTGAAGCTTTCTTT.

This chain uses TRBV9 with TRBJ2-5; D remains unclear. V dropped 0 bases and J dropped 11 bases, with 20 bases sitting between them. Looked up from germline, CDR1 is SGDLS and CDR2 is YYNGEE. CDR3 size: 15 residues. The CDR3 sequence is CASSVGSRLTHGQYF. The CDR3 nucleotides read TGTGCCAGCAGCGTAGGAAGTCGTTTAACTCACGGGCAGTACTTC.

Regarding this clonotype: This may be a read error, as it is one base from a much larger clone. The chain joins TRBV6-2 or TRBV6-3 to TRBJ2-1; D gene ambiguous. The CDR3 covers 11 residues. Trimming removed 2 bases at V and 8 bases at J, with 4 bases between. Germline V lookup: CDR1 MNHEY, CDR2 SVGEGT. CDR3 bases: TGTGCCAGCAGTTACGGGCATGAGCAGTTCTTC. This sequence encodes CASSYGHEQFF.

This clonotype appeared once. The junction departs from germline at one end; a sequencing error may be responsible. This chain links TRBV18 with TRBJ2-7; D is perhaps TRBD1 or TRBD2 (5 bases each). This CDR3 region has 15 residues. Germline V gives CDR1 KGHSH, CDR2 LQKENI. CDR3 residues: CTSSLNGDATYEQYF. CDR3 nucleotide sequence: TGTACCAGCTCCCTCAATGGGGACGCGACCTACGAGCAGTACTTC.

This clonotype has a handful of counts. The gene calls are TRBV5-1 and TRBJ2-3; the match to TRBD2 covers 7 bases. The CDR3 is made up of 15 amino acids. Trimming cost V 0 bases and J 4 bases; bases outside gene matches: 5. The germline V gene encodes CDR1 SGHRS and CDR2 YFSETQ. Here the CDR3 reads CASSLDRTRPDTQYF. The CDR3 coding sequence is TGCGCCAGCAGCTTGGACAGGACTAGACCAGATACGCAGTATTTT.

The rearrangement links TRBV6-6 to TRBJ2-7, with 7 bases lining up with TRBD2. Germline trimming cut 4 bases from V and 0 bases from J; bases unmatched to any gene: 6. CDR3 size: 15 residues. The germline CDR1 and CDR2 sequences are MNHNY and SVGAGI (reference sequence). The CDR3 region is CASSSWASGSYEQYF. The DNA for the CDR3 is TGTGCCAGCAGTTCTTGGGCTAGCGGCTCCTACGAGCAGTACTTC.

There are a few counts of this clonotype. V and J are TRBV25-1 and TRBJ1-2; the match to TRBD1 covers 7 bases. The CDR3 length is 13 residues. Germline CDR1 reads MGHDK; CDR2 reads SYGVNS. The J segment lost 6 bases and the V segment lost 4 bases, leaving 5 bases of the junction unmatched. The CDR3 DNA reads as TGTGCCAGCAGTGCAAGACAGGGTAATGGCTACACCTTC. This codes for CASSARQGNGYTF.

The rearrangement uses TRBV20-1 and TRBJ1-2; D not certain. V dropped 7 bases and J dropped 6 bases, with 18 bases sitting between them. This CDR3 has 13 amino acids. Per germline, CDR1 DFQATT and CDR2 SNEGSKA (reference sequence). The CDR3 protein is CSVVSGSMNGYTF. CDR3 sequence (DNA): TGCAGTGTAGTTTCCGGGAGTATGAATGGCTACACCTTC.

This clonotype has a count of ten or more. The chain recombines TRBV20-1 with TRBJ2-1, with 7 bases aligning to TRBD2. The CDR3 is 14 amino acids. Losses at the gene ends were 5 bases for V and 8 bases for J; bases not matched to a gene: 12. CDR1 is DFQATT, CDR2 SNEGSKA, per germline (reference sequence). CDR3 bases: TGCAGTGCTCTCCGAGCGGGACCGGGGTATGAGCAGTTCTTC. It encodes CSALRAGPGYEQFF.

This clonotype was observed a few times. The rearrangement links TRBV9 to TRBJ2-7; 8 nucleotides match TRBD2. The CDR3 contains 15 residues. Germline values: CDR1 SGDLS, CDR2 YYNGEE. The junction had 11 bases not matched to a gene; V was cut back by 3 bases and J by 6 bases. The CDR3: CASSDSGGWSVEQYF. In DNA form, the CDR3 reads TGTGCCAGCAGCGACAGCGGGGGATGGTCCGTCGAGCAGTACTTC. The entire variable domain, with the rest obtained from reference TRBV9 and TRBJ2-7, is as follows: DSGVTQTPKHLITATGQRVTLRCSPRSGDLSVYWYQQSLDQGLQFLIQYYNGEERAKGNILERFSAQQFPDLHSELNLSSLELGDSALYFCASSDSGGWSVEQYFGPGTRLTVT.

This clonotype occurred a few times. The V and J genes are TRBV12-3 or TRBV12-4 and TRBJ2-5; no clear D. V lost 3 bases, J lost 5 bases, and 13 bases lay in between. The CDR3 contains 14 residues. The CDR3 DNA reads TGTGCCAGCAGTTTGGCTAGTTGGGCTGAGACCCAGTACTTC. It codes for CASSLASWAETQYF.

This chain joins TRBV7-2 and TRBJ1-2; 9 nucleotides line up with TRBD1. This CDR3 contains 15 residues. V lost 5 bases, J lost 1 base, and 5 bases stayed unmatched. Germline V gene data show CDR1 as SGHTA and CDR2 as FQGNSA. DNA for the CDR3: TGTGCCAGCAGCCGGACAGGGGTAAATAACTATGGCTACACCTTC. It specifies CASSRTGVNNYGYTF.

The chain employs TRBV7-2 and TRBJ2-5; weak D call: TRBD2 (5 bases). Germline CDR1 is SGHTA and CDR2 is FQGNSA. The CDR3 spans 12 residues. The germline V and J ends were trimmed by 8 bases and 2 bases, with 9 bases remaining between them. The CDR3 loop reads CASGRGQETQYF. In nucleotides, the CDR3 is TGTGCCAGCGGAAGAGGGCAAGAGACCCAGTACTTC.

This clonotype showed up just a few times. This chain links TRBV29-1 with TRBJ2-7; TRBD2 matches 8 bases. The germline gives CDR1 SQVTM, CDR2 ANQGSEA. The CDR3 contains 13 residues. V shed 6 bases, J shed 1 base, and the junction held 5 bases outside the gene matches. In nucleotides, the CDR3 is TGCAGCGTATTTGGCGGGGGGTCCTACGAGCAGTACTTC. This sequence encodes CSVFGGGSYEQYF.

This rearrangement joins TRBV6-2 or TRBV6-3 to TRBJ2-5, with 7 bases identical to TRBD1. The end of the DNA aligns better with TRBJ2-7, so the J call may be wrong. Germline values: CDR1 MNHEY, CDR2 SVGEGT. The CDR3 contains 15 residues. The chain's CDR3 is CASSYSGTAPYEQYF. CDR3 in DNA: TGTGCCAGCAGTTACTCCGGGACAGCCCCCTACGAGCAGTACTTC.

V usage is TRBV7-2 and J usage is TRBJ2-1; tentatively, D is TRBD2 (7 bases). Germline V gene sequence: CDR1 SGHTA, CDR2 FQGNSA. Trimming cost V 3 bases and J 5 bases, with 11 bases left between them. This CDR3 region has 14 residues. Here the CDR3 reads CASSFQGTNNEQFF. The CDR3 DNA reads TGTGCCAGCAGCTTCCAGGGGACTAACAATGAGCAGTTCTTC.

The chain is built from TRBV18 and TRBJ1-2; weak D call: TRBD1 (5 bases). Germline V CDR1 and CDR2: KGHSH, LQKENI. V was pared by 2 bases and J by 6 bases, with 16 bases between. CDR3 length equals 15 residues. The CDR3 here is CASSPYTGPDDGYTF. CDR3 DNA: TGTGCCAGCTCACCATATACGGGGCCAGACGATGGCTACACCTTC. The whole variable domain, remainder taken from reference TRBV18 and TRBJ1-2, is NAGVMQNPRHLVRRRGQEARLRCSPMKGHSHVYWYRQLPEEGLKFMVYLQKENIIDESGMPKERFSAEFPKEGPSILRIQQVVRGDSAAYFCASSPYTGPDDGYTFGSGTRLTVV.

This CDR3 reads CASSDSGGWGYTF. CDR3 sequence (DNA): TGTGCCAGCAGTGATTCCGGGGGCTGGGGCTACACCTTC. The chain carries TRBV6-1 and TRBJ1-2; perhaps TRBD1 as D (6 bases). Germline CDR1 is MNHNS and CDR2 is SASEGT. Trimming removed 3 bases at V and 8 bases at J, with 13 bases between. This CDR3 contains 13 residues.

J is TRBJ2-3 and V is TRBV7-2; 12 positions agree with TRBD2. CDR1 and CDR2 (germline): SGHTA, FQGNSA. The CDR3 runs to 17 residues. V dropped 7 bases and J dropped 2; count of bases not matched to a gene: 10. The CDR3 sequence is CASNQRTSGILTDTQYF. CDR3 DNA sequence: TGTGCCAGCAACCAAAGGACTAGCGGGATCCTCACAGATACGCAGTATTTT.